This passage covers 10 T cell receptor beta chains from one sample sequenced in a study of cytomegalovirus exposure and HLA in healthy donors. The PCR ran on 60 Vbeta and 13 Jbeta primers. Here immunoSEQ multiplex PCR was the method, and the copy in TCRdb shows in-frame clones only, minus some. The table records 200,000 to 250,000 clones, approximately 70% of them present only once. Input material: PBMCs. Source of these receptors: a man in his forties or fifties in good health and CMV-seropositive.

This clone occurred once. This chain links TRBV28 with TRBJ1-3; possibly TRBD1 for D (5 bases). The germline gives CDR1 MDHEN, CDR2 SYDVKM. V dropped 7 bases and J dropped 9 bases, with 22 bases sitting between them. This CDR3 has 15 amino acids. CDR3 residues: CASTPRSGVESTIYF. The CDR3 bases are TGTGCCAGCACTCCCCGATCGGGGGTAGAGAGCACCATATATTTT.

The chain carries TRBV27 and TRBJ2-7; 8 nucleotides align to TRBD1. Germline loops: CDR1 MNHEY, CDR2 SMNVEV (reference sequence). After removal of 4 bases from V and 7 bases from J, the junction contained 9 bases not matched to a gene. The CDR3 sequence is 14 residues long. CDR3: CASSSGQEPSEQYF. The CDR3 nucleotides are TGTGCCAGCAGTTCGGGACAGGAACCTTCGGAGCAGTACTTC.

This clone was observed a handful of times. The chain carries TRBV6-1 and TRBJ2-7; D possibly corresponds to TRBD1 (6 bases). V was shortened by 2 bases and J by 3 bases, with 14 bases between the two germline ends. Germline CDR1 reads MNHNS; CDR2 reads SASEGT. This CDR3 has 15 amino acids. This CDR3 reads CASSEMLSGDYEQYF. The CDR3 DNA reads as TGTGCCAGCAGTGAAATGTTATCAGGGGACTACGAGCAGTACTTC.

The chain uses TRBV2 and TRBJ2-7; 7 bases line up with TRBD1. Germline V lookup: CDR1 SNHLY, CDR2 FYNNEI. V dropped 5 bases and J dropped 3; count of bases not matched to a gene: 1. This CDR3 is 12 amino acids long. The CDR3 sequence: CASSRQGYEQYF. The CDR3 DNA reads TGTGCCAGCAGTAGACAGGGCTACGAGCAGTACTTC.

The DNA of the CDR3 is TGTGCCAGCAGCCACGGAGCGGGTGAGCAGTTCTTC. This codes for CASSHGAGEQFF. The chain is built from TRBV4-2 and TRBJ2-1; D is perhaps TRBD2 (6 bases). Germline CDR1 reads LGHNA; CDR2 reads YNFKEQ. V was cut by 3 bases and J by 9 bases, with 9 bases left in between. The CDR3 is 12 residues long.

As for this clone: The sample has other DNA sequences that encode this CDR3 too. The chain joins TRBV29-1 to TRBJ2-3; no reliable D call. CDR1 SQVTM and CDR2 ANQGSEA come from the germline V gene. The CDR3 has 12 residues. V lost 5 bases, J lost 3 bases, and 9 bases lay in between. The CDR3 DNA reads TGCAGCGTTACCCAGGTGACAGATACGCAGTATTTT. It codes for CSVTQVTDTQYF.

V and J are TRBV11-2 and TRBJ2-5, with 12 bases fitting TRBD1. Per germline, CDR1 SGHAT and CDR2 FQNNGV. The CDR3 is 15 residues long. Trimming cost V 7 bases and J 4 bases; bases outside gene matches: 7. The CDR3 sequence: CASNHGGQGAETQYF. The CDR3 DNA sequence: TGTGCCAGCAACCATGGGGGACAGGGGGCAGAGACCCAGTACTTC.

CDR3 bases: TGTGCCAGCAGCGTAGGGGAGTTAGAGACCCAGTACTTC. Protein: CASSVGELETQYF. This chain connects TRBV9 to TRBJ2-5; possible D gene TRBD2, 5 bases. V was trimmed by 0 bases and J by 4 bases, leaving 7 bases between them. The CDR3 contains 13 residues. Germline CDR1 reads SGDLS; CDR2 reads YYNGEE.

CDR3 sequence reads: CASSFLVHEQYF. The CDR3 DNA reads TGTGCCAGCAGCTTCCTAGTCCACGAGCAGTACTTC. The genes are TRBV7-8 and TRBJ2-7; no reliable D call. Trimming shortened V by 3 bases and J by 5 bases, and 8 bases separated the two germline ends. The CDR3 length is 12 residues. Looked up from germline, CDR1 is SGHVS and CDR2 is FQNEAQ.

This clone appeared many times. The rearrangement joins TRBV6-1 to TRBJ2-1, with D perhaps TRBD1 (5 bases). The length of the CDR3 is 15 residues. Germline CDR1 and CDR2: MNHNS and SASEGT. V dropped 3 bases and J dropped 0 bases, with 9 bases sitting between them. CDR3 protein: CASSEGPGSYNEQFF. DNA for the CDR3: TGTGCCAGCAGTGAGGGGCCCGGCTCCTACAATGAGCAGTTCTTC.